The entry below gives a single T cell receptor beta chain sequence along with its context. Repertoires were generated with immunoSEQ multiplex PCR, while TCRdb's copy carries only in-frame clones and drops some. This repertoire shows 150,000 to 200,000 clones, over 80% found once; its top ten account for roughly 6%. The data were taken from a study of T cell responses to AZD1222 COVID-19 vaccine. This clonotype originated in an adult in good health. Here the sequenced sample was peripheral blood, taken on day 0 of AZD1222 vaccination.

CDR3 region: CASSLQGIHQPQHF. CDR3 nucleotide sequence: TGTGCCAGCAGCTTACAAGGCATCCATCAGCCCCAGCATTTT. The chain recombines TRBV7-8 with TRBJ1-5, with unresolved D. Trimming cost V 2 bases and J 5 bases, with 10 bases left between them. Germline lookup yields CDR1 SGHVS and CDR2 FQNEAQ. CDR3 size: 14 residues.